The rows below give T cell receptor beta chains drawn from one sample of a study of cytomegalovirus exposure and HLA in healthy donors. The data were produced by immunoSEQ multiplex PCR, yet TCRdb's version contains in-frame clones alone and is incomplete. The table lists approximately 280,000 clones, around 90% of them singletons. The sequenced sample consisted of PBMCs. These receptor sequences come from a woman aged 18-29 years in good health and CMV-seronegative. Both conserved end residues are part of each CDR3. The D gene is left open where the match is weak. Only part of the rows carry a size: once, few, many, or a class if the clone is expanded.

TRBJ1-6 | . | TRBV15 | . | TGTGCCACCAGCAGCAAAGGGAGCTCCTATAATTCACCCCTCCACTTT | CATSSKGSSYNSPLHF
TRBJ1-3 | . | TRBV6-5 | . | TGTGCCAGCAGTTACGGGGGCAACTCTGGAAACACCATATATTTT | CASSYGGNSGNTIYF
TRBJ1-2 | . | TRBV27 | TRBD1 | TGTGCCAGCAGTTTATGGACAGGCTATGGCTACACCTTC | CASSLWTGYGYTF
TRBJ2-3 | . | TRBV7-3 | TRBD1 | TGTGCCAGCAGCGCTCCTAGGACAGGGTCAGATACGCAGTATTTT | CASSAPRTGSDTQYF
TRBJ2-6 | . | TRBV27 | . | TGTGCCAGCAGTTTAGCATCTGGGGCTAACGTCCTGACTTTC | CASSLASGANVLTF
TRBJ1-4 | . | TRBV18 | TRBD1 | TGTGCCAGCTCACCTCCGGACAGGGGGGCAACTAATGAAAAACTGTTTTTT | CASSPPDRGATNEKLFF
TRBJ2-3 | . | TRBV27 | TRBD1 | TGTGCCAGCAGTTTGGGGACAGGCCTGTGGGGAGATACGCAGTATTTT | CASSLGTGLWGDTQYF
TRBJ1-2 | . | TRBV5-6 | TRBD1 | TGTGCCAGCAGCTCCTTGGGACAGCCGTGGGGTGGCTACACCTTC | CASSSLGQPWGGYTF
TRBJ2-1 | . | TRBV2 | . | TGTGCCAGCAGTGAATACGATATCGGCAATGAGCAGTTCTTC | CASSEYDIGNEQFF
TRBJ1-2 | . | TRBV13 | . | TGTGCCAGCAGTTGGACGGGAGGCGGTGGCTACACCTTC | CASSWTGGGGYTF
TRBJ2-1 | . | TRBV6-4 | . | TGTGCCAGCAGTGAATTCCCGGACAGCTACAATGAGCAGTTCTTC | CASSEFPDSYNEQFF
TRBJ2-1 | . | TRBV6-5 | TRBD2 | TGTGCCAGCAGGTCCGGGGGGAGCTCCTACAATGAGCAGTTCTTC | CASRSGGSSYNEQFF
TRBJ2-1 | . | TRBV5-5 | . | TGTGCCAGCAGCTTGGTGCCAGGGTCAAGCTCCTACAATGAGCAGTTCTTC | CASSLVPGSSSYNEQFF
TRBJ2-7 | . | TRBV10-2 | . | TGCGCCAGCAGTGAGCAGCGGTCCAGATTGTACGAGCAGTACTTC | CASSEQRSRLYEQYF
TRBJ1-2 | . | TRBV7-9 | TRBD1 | TGTGCCAGCAACGACAGGGATTGGGGCTACACCTTC | CASNDRDWGYTF
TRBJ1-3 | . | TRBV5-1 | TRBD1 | TGCGCCAGCAGCTTTTATCCCCGGGACAGGGCTGGAAACACCATATATTTT | CASSFYPRDRAGNTIYF
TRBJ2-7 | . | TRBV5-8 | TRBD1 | TGTGCCAGCAGCTTGGGACAGGGGGGCCCCTACGAGCAGTACTTC | CASSLGQGGPYEQYF
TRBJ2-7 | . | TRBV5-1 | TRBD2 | TGCGCCAGCAGCTTACGGGGACTAGCGGGTCCCTACGAGCAGTACTTC | CASSLRGLAGPYEQYF
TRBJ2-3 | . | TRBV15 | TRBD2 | TGTGCCACCAGCAGAGCCAGCGGGGGGAACACAGATACGCAGTATTTT | CATSRASGGNTDTQYF
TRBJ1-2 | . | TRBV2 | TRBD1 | TGTGCCAGCAGTTACCTTAACAGGGGAAATAACTATGGCTACACCTTC | CASSYLNRGNNYGYTF
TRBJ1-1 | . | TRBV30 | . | TGTGCCTGGGAACGACAGACCAACACTGAAGCTTTCTTT | CAWERQTNTEAFF
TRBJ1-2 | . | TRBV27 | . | TGTGCCAGCAGTTTAAGGAGCCAGCCGTATCGGTCTCTATCGGGCTACACCTTC | CASSLRSQPYRSLSGYTF
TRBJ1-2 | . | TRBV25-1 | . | TGTGCCAGCAGTGAAGGGCAATTCCCCTATGGCTACACCTTC | CASSEGQFPYGYTF
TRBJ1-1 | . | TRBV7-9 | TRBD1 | TGTGCCAGCAGCTTAGGAGGGGGCGGAGCTTTCTTT | CASSLGGGGAFF
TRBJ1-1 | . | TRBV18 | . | TGTGCCAGCTCACTCGAGGGGGTAGCGAACACTGAAGCTTTCTTT | CASSLEGVANTEAFF
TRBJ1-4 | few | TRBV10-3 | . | TGTGCCATCAGTGAGTCATCCAGGGTTGGAGAAAAACTGTTTTTT | CAISESSRVGEKLFF
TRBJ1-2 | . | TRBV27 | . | TGTGCCAGCAGTACAATAGGACAGAGCTATGGCTACACCTTC | CASSTIGQSYGYTF
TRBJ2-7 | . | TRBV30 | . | TGTGCCTGTAGCCTAGGGGGATACGAGCAGTACTTC | CACSLGGYEQYF
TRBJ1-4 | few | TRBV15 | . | TGTGCCACCAGCAGAGATGCGAGGGCTGCTAATGAAAAACTGTTTTTT | CATSRDARAANEKLFF
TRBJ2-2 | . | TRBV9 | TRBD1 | TGTGCCAGCAGCGTACCTAGAATCCCTGACAGGGGCGAGAACACCGGGGAGCTGTTTTTT | CASSVPRIPDRGENTGELFF
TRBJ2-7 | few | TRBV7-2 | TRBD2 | TGTGCCAGCAGCTCCCGCGGGGGACCCCTCGAGCAGTACTTC | CASSSRGGPLEQYF
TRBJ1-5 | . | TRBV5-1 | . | TGCGCCAGCAGCTTGGGCGGGTATAGCAATCAGCCCCAGCATTTT | CASSLGGYSNQPQHF
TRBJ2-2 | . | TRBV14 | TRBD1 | TGTGCCAGCAGCCAAGAATTCGGGGACAGGGGGCGTTCCGGGGAGCTGTTTTTT | CASSQEFGDRGRSGELFF
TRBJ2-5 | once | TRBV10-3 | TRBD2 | TGTGCCATCAGTGAGCCGAGCGGGGTACAAGAGACCCAGTACTTC | CAISEPSGVQETQYF
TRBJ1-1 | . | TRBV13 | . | TGTGCCAGCAGCTTAGGCCCCCCCGTTAGGAACACTGAAGCTTTCTTT | CASSLGPPVRNTEAFF
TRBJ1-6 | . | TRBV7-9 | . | TGTGCCAGCAGCGCGGAATGGAATAATTCACCCCTCCACTTT | CASSAEWNNSPLHF
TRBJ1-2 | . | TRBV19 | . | TGTGCCAGTAGGGAGAGGGATGGCTACACCTTC | CASRERDGYTF